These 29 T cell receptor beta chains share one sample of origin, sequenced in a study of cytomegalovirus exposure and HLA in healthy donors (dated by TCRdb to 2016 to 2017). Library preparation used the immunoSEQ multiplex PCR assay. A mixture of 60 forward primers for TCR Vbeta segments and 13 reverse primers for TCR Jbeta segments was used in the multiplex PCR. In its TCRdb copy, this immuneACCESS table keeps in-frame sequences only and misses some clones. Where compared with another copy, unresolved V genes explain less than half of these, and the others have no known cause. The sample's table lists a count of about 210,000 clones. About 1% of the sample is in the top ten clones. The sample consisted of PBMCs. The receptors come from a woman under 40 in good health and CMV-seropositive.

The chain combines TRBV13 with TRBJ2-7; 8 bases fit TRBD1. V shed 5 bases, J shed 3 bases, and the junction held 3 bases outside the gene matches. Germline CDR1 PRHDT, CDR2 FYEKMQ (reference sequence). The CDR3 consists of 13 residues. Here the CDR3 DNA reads TGTGCCAGCAGCCCGGACAGGGTCTACGAGCAGTACTTC. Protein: CASSPDRVYEQYF.

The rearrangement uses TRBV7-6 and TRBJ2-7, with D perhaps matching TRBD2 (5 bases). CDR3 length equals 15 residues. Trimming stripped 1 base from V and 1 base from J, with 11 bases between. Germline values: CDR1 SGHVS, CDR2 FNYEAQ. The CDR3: CASSLGTWESYEQYF. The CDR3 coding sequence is TGTGCCAGCAGCTTAGGAACCTGGGAGTCCTACGAGCAGTACTTC.

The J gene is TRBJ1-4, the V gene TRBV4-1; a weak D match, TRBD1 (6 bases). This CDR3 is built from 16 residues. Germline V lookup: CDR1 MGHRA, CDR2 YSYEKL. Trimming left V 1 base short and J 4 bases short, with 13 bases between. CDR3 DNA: TGCGCCAGCAGCCAAGTCTTGTCAGGGGTTAATGAAAAACTGTTTTTT. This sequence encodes CASSQVLSGVNEKLFF.

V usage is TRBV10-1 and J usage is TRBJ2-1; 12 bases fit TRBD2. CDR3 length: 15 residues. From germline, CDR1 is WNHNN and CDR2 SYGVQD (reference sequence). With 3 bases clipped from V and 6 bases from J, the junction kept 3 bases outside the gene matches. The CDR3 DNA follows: TGCGCCAGCAGTGACGGGACTAGCGGGCTCAATGAGCAGTTCTTC. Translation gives CASSDGTSGLNEQFF.

The chain's CDR3 is CSVVLRLSLNTEAFF. DNA of the CDR3: TGCAGCGTTGTTCTCCGTCTAAGTCTAAACACTGAAGCTTTCTTT. This rearrangement joins TRBV29-1 to TRBJ1-1; D is ambiguous. V dropped 4 bases and J dropped 2 bases, with 17 bases sitting between them. This CDR3 spans 15 amino acids. Germline CDR1 reads SQVTM; CDR2 reads ANQGSEA.

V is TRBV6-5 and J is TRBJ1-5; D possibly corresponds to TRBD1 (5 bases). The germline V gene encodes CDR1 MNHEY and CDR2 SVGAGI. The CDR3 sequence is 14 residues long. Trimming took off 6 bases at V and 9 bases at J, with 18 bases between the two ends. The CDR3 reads CASSPGASRTPQHF. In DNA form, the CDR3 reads TGTGCCAGCAGCCCTGGGGCCTCCCGGACGCCCCAGCATTTT.

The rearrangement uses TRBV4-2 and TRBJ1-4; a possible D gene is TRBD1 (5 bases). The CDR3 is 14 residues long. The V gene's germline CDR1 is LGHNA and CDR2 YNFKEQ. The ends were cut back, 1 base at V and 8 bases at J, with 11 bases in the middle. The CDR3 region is CASSQGTSMEKLFF. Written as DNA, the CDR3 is TGTGCCAGCAGCCAAGGGACAAGCATGGAAAAACTGTTTTTT.

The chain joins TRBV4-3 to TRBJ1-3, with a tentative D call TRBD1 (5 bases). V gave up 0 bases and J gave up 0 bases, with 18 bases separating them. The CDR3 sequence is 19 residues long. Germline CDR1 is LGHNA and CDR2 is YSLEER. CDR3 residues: CASSQDLDLGQFSGNTIYF. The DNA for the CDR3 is TGCGCCAGCAGCCAAGATTTGGATCTCGGACAATTCTCTGGAAACACCATATATTTT.

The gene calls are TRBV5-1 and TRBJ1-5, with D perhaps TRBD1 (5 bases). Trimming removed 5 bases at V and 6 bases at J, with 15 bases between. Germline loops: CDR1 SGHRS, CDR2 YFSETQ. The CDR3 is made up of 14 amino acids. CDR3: CASSPSQGSQPQHF. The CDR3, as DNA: TGCGCCAGCAGTCCCTCGCAGGGCTCTCAGCCCCAGCATTTT.

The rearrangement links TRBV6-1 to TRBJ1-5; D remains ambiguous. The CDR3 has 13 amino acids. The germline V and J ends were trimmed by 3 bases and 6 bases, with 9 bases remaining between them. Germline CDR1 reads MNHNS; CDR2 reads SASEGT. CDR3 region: CASSELGSQPQHF. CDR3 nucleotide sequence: TGTGCCAGCAGTGAGTTGGGGAGTCAGCCCCAGCATTTT.

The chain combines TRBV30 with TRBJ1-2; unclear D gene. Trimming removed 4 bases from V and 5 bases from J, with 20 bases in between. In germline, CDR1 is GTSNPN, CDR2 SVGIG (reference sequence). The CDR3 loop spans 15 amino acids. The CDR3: CAWMVSGPWRYGYTF. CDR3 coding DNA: TGTGCCTGGATGGTTTCCGGGCCCTGGAGGTATGGCTACACCTTC.

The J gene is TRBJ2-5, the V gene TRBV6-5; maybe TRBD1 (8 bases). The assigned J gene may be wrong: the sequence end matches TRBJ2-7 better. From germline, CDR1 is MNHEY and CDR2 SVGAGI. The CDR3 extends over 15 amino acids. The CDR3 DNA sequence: TGTGCCAGCAGTTACAGCGGGACAGGTCACTACGAGCAGTACTTC. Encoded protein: CASSYSGTGHYEQYF.

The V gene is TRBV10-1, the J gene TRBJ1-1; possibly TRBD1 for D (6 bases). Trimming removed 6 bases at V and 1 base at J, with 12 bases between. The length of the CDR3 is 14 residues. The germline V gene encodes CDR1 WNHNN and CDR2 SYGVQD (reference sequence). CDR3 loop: CASRASGENTEAFF. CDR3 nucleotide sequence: TGCGCCAGCAGGGCATCAGGGGAGAACACTGAAGCTTTCTTT.

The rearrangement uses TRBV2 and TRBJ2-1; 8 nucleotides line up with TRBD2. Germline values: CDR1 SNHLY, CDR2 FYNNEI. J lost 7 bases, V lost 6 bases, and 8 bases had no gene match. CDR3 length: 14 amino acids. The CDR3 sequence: CASRGLGGVNEQFF. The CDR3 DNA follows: TGTGCCAGCAGGGGACTAGGGGGGGTGAATGAGCAGTTCTTC.

CDR3 coding DNA: TGCGCCAGCAGCCCTGGTGCGGGCTGGACCGATGAGCAGTTCTTC. This encodes CASSPGAGWTDEQFF. This chain connects TRBV5-1 to TRBJ2-1, with D possibly TRBD2 on 5 matching bases. Germline V gives CDR1 SGHRS, CDR2 YFSETQ. Trimming removed 4 bases at V and 8 bases at J, with 19 bases between. There are 15 residues in the CDR3.

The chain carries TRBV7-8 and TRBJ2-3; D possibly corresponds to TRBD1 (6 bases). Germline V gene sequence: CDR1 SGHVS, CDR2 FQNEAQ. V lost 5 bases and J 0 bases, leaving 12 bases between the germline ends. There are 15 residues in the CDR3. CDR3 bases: TGTGCCAGCAGCAAGAGGACAGCTAGCACAGATACGCAGTATTTT. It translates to CASSKRTASTDTQYF.

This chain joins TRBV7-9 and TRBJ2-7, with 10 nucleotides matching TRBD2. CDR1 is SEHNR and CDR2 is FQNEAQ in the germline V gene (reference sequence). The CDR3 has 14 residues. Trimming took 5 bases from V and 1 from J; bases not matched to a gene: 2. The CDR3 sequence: CASSKTSGSYEQYF. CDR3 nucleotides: TGTGCCAGCAGCAAGACTAGCGGGTCCTACGAGCAGTACTTC.

CDR3 sequence reads: CASSLTQTVRYTF. In nucleotides, the CDR3 is TGTGCCAGCAGCTTGACCCAAACGGTCCGCTACACCTTC. The rearrangement links TRBV5-8 to TRBJ1-2; D ambiguous. The V end was cut by 1 base, the J end by 9 bases, with 13 bases between. This CDR3 spans 13 amino acids. Germline CDR1 reads SGHTS; CDR2 reads YDEGEE. The full variable domain, in which reference TRBV5-8 and TRBJ1-2 provide the parts outside the CDR3, is EAGVTQSPTHLIKTRGQQATLRCSPISGHTSVYWYQQALGLGLQFLLWYDEGEERNRGNFPPRFSGRQFPNYSSELNVNALELEDSALYLCASSLTQTVRYTFGSGTRLTVV.

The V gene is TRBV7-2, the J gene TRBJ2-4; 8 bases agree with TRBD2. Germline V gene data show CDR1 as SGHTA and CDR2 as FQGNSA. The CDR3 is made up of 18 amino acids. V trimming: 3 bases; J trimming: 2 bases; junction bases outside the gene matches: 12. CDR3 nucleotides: TGTGCCAGCAGCTTCCAGGTTCCGGGAGGGTACACCAAAAACATTCAGTACTTC. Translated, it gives CASSFQVPGGYTKNIQYF.

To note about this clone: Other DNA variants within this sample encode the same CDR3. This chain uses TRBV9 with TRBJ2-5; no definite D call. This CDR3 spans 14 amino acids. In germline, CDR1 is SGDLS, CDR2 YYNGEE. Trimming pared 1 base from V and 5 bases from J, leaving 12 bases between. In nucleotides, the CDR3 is TGTGCCAGCAGCGTAAGTTTAGCCCAGGAGACCCAGTACTTC. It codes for CASSVSLAQETQYF.

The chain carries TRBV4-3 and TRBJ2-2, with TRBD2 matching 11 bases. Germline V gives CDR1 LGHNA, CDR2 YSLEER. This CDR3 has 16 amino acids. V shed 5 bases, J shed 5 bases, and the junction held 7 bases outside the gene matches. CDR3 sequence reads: CASSARLAGLTGELFF. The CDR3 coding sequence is TGCGCCAGCAGCGCCCGACTAGCGGGATTGACCGGGGAGCTGTTTTTT.

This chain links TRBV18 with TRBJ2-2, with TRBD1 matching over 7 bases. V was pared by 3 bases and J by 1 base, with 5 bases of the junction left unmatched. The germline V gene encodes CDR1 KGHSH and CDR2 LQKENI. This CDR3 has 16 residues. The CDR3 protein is CASSPTGARNTGELFF. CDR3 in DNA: TGTGCCAGCTCACCTACAGGGGCCAGGAACACCGGGGAGCTGTTTTTT.

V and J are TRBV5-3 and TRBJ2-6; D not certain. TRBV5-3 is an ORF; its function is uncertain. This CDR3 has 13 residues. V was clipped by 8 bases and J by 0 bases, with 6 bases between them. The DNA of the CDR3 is TGTGCCAGCACGGTCTCTGGGGCCAACGTCCTGACTTTC. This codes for CASTVSGANVLTF.

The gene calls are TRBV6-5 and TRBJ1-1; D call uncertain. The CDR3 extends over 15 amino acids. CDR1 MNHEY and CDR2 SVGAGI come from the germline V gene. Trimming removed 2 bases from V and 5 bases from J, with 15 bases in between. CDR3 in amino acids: CASSYQDMVVTEAFF. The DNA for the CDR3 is TGTGCCAGCAGTTACCAGGATATGGTTGTGACTGAAGCTTTCTTT.

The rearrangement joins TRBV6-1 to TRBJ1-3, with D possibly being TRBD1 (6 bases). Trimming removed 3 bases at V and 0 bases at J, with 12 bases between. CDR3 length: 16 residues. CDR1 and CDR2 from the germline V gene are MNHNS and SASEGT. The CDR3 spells CASSDPGQNSGNTIYF. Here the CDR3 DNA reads TGTGCCAGCAGTGACCCCGGACAGAACTCTGGAAACACCATATATTTT.

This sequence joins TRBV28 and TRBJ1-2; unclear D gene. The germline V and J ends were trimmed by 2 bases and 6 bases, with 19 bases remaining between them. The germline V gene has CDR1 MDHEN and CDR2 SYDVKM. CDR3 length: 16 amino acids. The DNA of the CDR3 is TGTGCCAGCAGTTTAATAGTTGCGGCAGAAGGTAATGGCTACACCTTC. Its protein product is CASSLIVAAEGNGYTF.

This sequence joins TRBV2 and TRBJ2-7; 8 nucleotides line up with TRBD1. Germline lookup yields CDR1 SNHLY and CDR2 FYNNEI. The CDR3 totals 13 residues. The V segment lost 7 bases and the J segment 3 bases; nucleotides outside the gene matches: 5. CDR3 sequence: CASTQTGGYEQYF. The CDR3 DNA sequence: TGTGCCAGCACCCAAACAGGGGGCTACGAGCAGTACTTC.

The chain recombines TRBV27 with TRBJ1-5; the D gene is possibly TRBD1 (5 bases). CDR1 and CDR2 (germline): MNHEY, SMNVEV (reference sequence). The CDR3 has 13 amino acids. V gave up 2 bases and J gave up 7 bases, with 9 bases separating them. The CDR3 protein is CASSLKGWQPQHF. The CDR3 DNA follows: TGTGCCAGCAGTTTAAAGGGGTGGCAGCCCCAGCATTTT.

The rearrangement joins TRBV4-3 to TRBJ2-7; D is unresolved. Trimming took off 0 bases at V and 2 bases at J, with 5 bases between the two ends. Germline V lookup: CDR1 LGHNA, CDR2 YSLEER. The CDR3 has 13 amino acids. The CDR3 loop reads CASSQDPTYEQYF. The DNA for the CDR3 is TGCGCCAGCAGCCAAGATCCAACCTACGAGCAGTACTTC.